This TCR beta chain was identified in a study of shared clonotypes between healthy human individuals. About the research overall: CD4 naive and CD4 memory each took three plates per donor, while CD8 naive took two and CD8 memory one.

The CDR3 sequence is 14 residues long. The V and J ends lost 3 bases and 1 base respectively, with 9 bases between them. Germline CDR1 and CDR2: KGHSH and LQKENI. The protocol was immunoSEQ multiplex PCR, while the TCRdb copy is restricted to in-frame clones and leaves out a portion. Of 730,000 or so clones listed, 60% to 80% are singletons. This clone has more than one count but fewer than ten. Its specificity is unknown. The sample carries other DNA sequences with the same CDR3. Study observations and caveats: Among non-shared clonotypes, generation probabilities were lower than among those shared by all four donors. Generally, estimated richness proved larger in naive subsets than it did in memory subsets.

J is TRBJ1-1 and V is TRBV18; TRBD1 might be the D (5 bases). The specimen sequenced was memory CD4+ T cells sorted from blood. Subset given: CD45RA-negative fraction. The origin of this receptor is a woman aged 25 to 39 in good health. The CDR3 loop is CASSPSGQNTEAFF. CDR3 bases: TGTGCCAGCTCACCGAGCGGACAGAACACTGAAGCTTTCTTT.